The 6 T cell receptor beta chains below all came from one sample that was sequenced in a study of chemoradiotherapy in HPV16-positive cancers. Profiling relied on immunoSEQ multiplex PCR, and the TCRdb table lists in-frame clones only, not all of them. The data contain around 8,700 clones, approximately 79% of them singletons. The material was obtained from a patient who underwent chemoradiotherapy. The origin of the receptors is a human donor with HPV-associated anogenital cancer.

The CDR3 reads CASSTLAGGNEQYF. CDR3 DNA: TGTGCCAGCAGCACCCTAGCGGGAGGGAACGAGCAGTACTTC. The chain is built from TRBV7-6 and TRBJ2-7; 12 bases align to TRBD2. The germline CDR1 and CDR2 sequences are SGHVS and FNYEAQ. V gave up 5 bases and J gave up 5 bases; unmatched junction bases: 4. The CDR3 extends over 14 amino acids. Filled out from reference TRBV7-6 and TRBJ2-7, the complete variable domain reads GAGVSQSPRYKVTKRGQDVALRCDPISGHVSLYWYRQALGQGPEFLTYFNYEAQQDKSGLPNDRFSAERPEGSISTLTIQRTEQRDSAMYRCASSTLAGGNEQYFGPGTRLTVT.

The chain employs TRBV6-1 and TRBJ1-2; 7 bases are a match to TRBD1. The trim removed 7 bases at V and 5 bases at J, leaving 7 bases unmatched. Per germline, CDR1 MNHNS and CDR2 SASEGT. There are 13 residues in the CDR3. CDR3 sequence reads: CASKQTGRYGYTF. CDR3 bases: TGTGCCAGCAAGCAGACAGGGCGGTATGGCTACACCTTC.

This chain uses TRBV5-1 with TRBJ2-1; 11 bases are a match to TRBD2. V shed 2 bases, J shed 7 bases, and the junction held 2 bases outside the gene matches. The germline gives CDR1 SGHRS, CDR2 YFSETQ. The CDR3 spans 14 residues. The CDR3 region is CASSLTSGSNEQFF. Here the CDR3 DNA reads TGCGCCAGCAGCTTAACTAGCGGGAGTAATGAGCAGTTCTTC.

V is TRBV6-6 and J is TRBJ1-5; 7 nucleotides match TRBD1. The V and J ends lost 6 bases and 2 bases, in that order; junction bases with no gene match: 7. The V gene's germline CDR1 is MNHNY and CDR2 SVGAGI (reference sequence). The CDR3 has 15 amino acids. The CDR3 here is CASRTGNSGNQPQHF. CDR3 in DNA: TGTGCCAGCAGGACAGGGAATTCGGGCAATCAGCCCCAGCATTTT.

The V gene is TRBV30, the J gene TRBJ2-6; a weak D match, TRBD1 (6 bases). Germline values: CDR1 GTSNPN, CDR2 SVGIG (reference sequence). The CDR3 sequence is 16 residues long. The V end was cut by 8 bases, the J end by 1 base, with 18 bases between. The CDR3 DNA reads as TGTGCCCGAAGGGTACAGGGTGGATCTGGGGCCAACGTCCTGACTTTC. Translated: CARRVQGGSGANVLTF.

This chain connects TRBV28 to TRBJ1-3; D uncertain. The V end lost 4 bases, the J end lost 4 bases, and 11 bases lay between the germline ends. This CDR3 has 14 residues. Germline CDR1 reads MDHEN; CDR2 reads SYDVKM. The CDR3 here is CASSSYATGNTIYF. CDR3 sequence (DNA): TGTGCCAGCAGTTCCTATGCGACCGGAAACACCATATATTTT.